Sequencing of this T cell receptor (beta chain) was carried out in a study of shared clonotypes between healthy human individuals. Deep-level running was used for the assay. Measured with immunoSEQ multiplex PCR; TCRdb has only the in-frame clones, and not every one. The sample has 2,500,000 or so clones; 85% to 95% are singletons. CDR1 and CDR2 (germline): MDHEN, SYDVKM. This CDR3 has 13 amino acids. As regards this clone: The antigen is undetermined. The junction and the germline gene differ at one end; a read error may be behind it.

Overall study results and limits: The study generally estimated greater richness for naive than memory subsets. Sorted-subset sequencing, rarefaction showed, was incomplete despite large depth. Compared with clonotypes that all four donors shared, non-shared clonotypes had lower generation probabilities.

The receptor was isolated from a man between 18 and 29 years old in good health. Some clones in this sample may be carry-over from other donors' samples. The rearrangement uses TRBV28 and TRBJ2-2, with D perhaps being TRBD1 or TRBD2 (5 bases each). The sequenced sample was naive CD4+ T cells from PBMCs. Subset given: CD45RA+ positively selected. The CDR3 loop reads CASHNRAFGGLFF. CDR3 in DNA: TGTGCCAGCCATAATAGGGCCTTTGGGGGGCTGTTTTTT.